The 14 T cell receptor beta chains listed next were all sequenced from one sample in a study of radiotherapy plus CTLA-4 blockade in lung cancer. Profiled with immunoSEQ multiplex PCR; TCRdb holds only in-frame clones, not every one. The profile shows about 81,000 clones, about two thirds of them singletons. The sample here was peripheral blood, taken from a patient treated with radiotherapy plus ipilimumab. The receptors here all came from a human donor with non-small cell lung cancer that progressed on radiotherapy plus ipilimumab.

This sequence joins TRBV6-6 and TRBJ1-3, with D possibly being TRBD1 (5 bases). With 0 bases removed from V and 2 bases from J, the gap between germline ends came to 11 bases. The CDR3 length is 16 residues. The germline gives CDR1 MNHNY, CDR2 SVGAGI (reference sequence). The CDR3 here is CASSYSSGRAGNTIYF. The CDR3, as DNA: TGTGCCAGCAGTTACTCGTCAGGGCGGGCTGGAAACACCATATATTTT.

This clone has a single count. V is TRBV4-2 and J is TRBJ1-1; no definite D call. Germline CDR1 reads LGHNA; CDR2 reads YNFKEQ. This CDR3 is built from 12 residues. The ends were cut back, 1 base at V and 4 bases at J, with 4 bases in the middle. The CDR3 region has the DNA TGTGCCAGCAGCCAAGGCCCCACTGAAGCTTTCTTT. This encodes CASSQGPTEAFF.

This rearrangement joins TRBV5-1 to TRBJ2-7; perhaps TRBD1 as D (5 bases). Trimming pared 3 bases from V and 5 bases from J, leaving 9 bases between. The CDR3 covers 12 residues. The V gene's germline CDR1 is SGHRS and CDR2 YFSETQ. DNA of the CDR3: TGCGCCAGCAGCTCGCAGGGCCACGAGCAGTACTTC. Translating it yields CASSSQGHEQYF.

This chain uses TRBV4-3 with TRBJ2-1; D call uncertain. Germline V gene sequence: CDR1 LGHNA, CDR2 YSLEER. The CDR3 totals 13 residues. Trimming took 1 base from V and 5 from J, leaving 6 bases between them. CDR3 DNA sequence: TGCGCCAGCAGCCAAGGGCGTAACAATGAGCAGTTCTTC. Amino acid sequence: CASSQGRNNEQFF.

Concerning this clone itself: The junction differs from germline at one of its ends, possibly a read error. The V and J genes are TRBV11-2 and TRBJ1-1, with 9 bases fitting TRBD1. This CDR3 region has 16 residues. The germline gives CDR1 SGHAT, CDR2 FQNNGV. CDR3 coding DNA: TGTGCCGGCAGCTTAGATAAGGACAGGGGTTACACTGAAGCTTTCTTT. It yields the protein CAGSLDKDRGYTEAFF. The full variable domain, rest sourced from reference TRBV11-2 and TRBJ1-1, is EAGVAQSPRYKIIEKRQSVAFWCNPISGHATLYWYQQILGQGPKLLIQFQNNGVVDDSQLPKDRFSAERLKGVDSTLKIQPAKLEDSAVYLCAGSLDKDRGYTEAFFGQGTRLTVV.

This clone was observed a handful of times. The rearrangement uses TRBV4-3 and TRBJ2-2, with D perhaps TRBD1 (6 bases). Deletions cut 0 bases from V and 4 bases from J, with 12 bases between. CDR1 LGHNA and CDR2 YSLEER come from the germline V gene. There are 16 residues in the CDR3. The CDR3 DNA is TGCGCCAGCAGCCAAGACGGCAGGGGCGGCACCGGGGAGCTGTTTTTT. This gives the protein CASSQDGRGGTGELFF.

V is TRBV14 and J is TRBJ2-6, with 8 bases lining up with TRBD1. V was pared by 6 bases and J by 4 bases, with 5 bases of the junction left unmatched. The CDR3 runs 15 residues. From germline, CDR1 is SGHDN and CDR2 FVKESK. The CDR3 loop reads CASSPDREGANVLTF. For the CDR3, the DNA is TGTGCCAGCAGTCCGGACAGGGAGGGGGCCAACGTCCTGACTTTC.

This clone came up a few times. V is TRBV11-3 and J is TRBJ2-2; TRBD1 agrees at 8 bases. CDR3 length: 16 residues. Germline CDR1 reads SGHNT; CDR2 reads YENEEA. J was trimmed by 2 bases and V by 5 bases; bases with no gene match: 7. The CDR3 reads CASSKAPGGNTGELFF. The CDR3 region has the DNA TGTGCCAGCAGCAAAGCGCCAGGGGGCAACACCGGGGAGCTGTTTTTT.

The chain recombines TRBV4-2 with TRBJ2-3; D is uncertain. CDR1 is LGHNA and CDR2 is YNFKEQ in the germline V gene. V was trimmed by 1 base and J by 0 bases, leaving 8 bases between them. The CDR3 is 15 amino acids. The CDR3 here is CASSQASISTDTQYF. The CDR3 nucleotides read TGTGCCAGCAGCCAAGCATCCATTAGCACAGATACGCAGTATTTT.

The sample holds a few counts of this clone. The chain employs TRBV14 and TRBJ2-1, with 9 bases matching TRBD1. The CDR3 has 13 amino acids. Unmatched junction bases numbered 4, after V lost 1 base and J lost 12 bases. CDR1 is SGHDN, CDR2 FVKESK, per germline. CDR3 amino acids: CASSQGTGVVQFF. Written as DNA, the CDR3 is TGTGCCAGCAGCCAAGGGACAGGGGTAGTGCAGTTCTTC. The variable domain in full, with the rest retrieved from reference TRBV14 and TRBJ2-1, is EAGVTQFPSHSVIEKGQTVTLRCDPISGHDNLYWYRRVMGKEIKFLLHFVKESKQDESGMPNNRFLAERTGGTYSTLKVQPAELEDSGVYFCASSQGTGVVQFFGPGTRLTVL.

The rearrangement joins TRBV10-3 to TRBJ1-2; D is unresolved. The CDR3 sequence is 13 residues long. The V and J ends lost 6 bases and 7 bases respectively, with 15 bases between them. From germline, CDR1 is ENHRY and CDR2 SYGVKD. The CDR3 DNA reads TGTGCCATCAGAGACGGACTTGCCACTGGCTACACCTTC. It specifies CAIRDGLATGYTF.

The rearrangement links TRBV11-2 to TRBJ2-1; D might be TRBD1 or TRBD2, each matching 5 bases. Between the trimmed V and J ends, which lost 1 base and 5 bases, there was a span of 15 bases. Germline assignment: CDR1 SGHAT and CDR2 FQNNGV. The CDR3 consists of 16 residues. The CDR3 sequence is CASSLGWGYGNNEQFF. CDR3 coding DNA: TGTGCCAGCAGCTTAGGATGGGGCTACGGGAACAATGAGCAGTTCTTC.

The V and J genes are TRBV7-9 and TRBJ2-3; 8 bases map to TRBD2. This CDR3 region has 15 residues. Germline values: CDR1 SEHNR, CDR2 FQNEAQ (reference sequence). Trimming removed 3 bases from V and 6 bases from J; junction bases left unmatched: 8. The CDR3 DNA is TGTGCCAGCAGCTTTCGTACGGGGGGGTTGGATACGCAGTATTTT. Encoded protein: CASSFRTGGLDTQYF.

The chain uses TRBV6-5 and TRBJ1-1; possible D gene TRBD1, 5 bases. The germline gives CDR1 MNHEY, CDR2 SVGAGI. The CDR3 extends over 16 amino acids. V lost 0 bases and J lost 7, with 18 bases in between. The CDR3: CASSYSGLMGGGEAFF. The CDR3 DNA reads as TGTGCCAGCAGTTACTCGGGACTAATGGGTGGAGGTGAAGCTTTCTTT.